This entry lists 15 T cell receptor beta chains sequenced from one sample in a study of T cell repertoires in cytomegalovirus infection. The antigens of these receptors remain unknown. TCRdb recomputed calls from the reads with MiXCR, one row per CDR3 protein. The repertoire consists of about 900,000 distinct CDR3 sequences, with more than 25% occurring once and the leading ten covering more than 12%. The specimen was cultured CD8+ T cells from PBMCs, collected from culture after CMV antigen stimulation. The source of these receptors is a human donor in good health (CMV status not recorded). Some clones in this sample may be carry-over from other donors' samples.

This clonotype was seen a few times. The chain carries TRBV5-1 and TRBJ1-4; the D is unclear. Trimming stripped 4 bases from V and 8 bases from J, with 18 bases between. Germline V gene lookup returns CDR1 SGHRS and CDR2 YFSETQ. This CDR3 is 15 amino acids long. The CDR3 region has the DNA TGCGCCAGCAGCCCTTATAATCCGCGGTCCGAAAAACTGTTTTTT. It yields the protein CASSPYNPRSEKLFF.

This chain connects TRBV7-6 to TRBJ1-1, with 9 bases lining up with TRBD1. The V segment lost 5 bases and the J segment 2 bases; nucleotides outside the gene matches: 3. From germline, CDR1 is SGHVS and CDR2 FNYEAQ. CDR3 length: 14 amino acids. Here the CDR3 DNA reads TGTGCCAGCAGCCGGGACAGGGATAACACTGAAGCTTTCTTT. It yields the protein CASSRDRDNTEAFF.

This clonotype was recorded at least ten times. The rearrangement joins TRBV10-3 to TRBJ1-2; D ambiguous. Germline lookup yields CDR1 ENHRY and CDR2 SYGVKD. The ends were cut back, 6 bases at V and 0 bases at J, with 5 bases in the middle. CDR3 length equals 12 residues. CDR3 in DNA: TGTGCCATCAGGTTGACTAACTATGGCTACACCTTC. This translates into CAIRLTNYGYTF.

This sequence joins TRBV6-5 and TRBJ2-3; 7 nucleotides match TRBD1. J gave up 2 bases and V 4 bases, and 6 bases lay outside the gene matches. Germline V gene sequence: CDR1 MNHEY, CDR2 SVGAGI. This CDR3 is built from 15 residues. CDR3 region: CASSSATGITDTQYF. The DNA of the CDR3 is TGTGCCAGCAGTTCGGCGACAGGGATCACAGATACGCAGTATTTT.

V is TRBV12-3 or TRBV12-4 and J is TRBJ1-2, with TRBD1 matching 9 bases. The CDR3 spans 13 residues. J gave up 7 bases and V 3 bases, and 3 bases lay outside the gene matches. The CDR3 sequence: CASSFRTGVGYTF. The CDR3 nucleotides are TGTGCCAGCAGTTTTCGGACAGGGGTTGGCTACACCTTC.

The rearrangement uses TRBV12-5 and TRBJ2-2; D is uncertain. Per germline, CDR1 LGHNT and CDR2 FRNRAP. The CDR3 is made up of 17 amino acids. Trimming left V 3 bases short and J 0 bases short, with 14 bases between. CDR3 DNA sequence: TGTGCTAGTGGTTTTACAACAGCTAAGTCGAACACCGGGGAGCTGTTTTTT. Amino acids: CASGFTTAKSNTGELFF.

This clonotype was seen a handful of times. The V gene is TRBV5-1, the J gene TRBJ1-2, with D hard to call. CDR3 size: 14 residues. Per the germline V gene, CDR1 is SGHRS and CDR2 is YFSETQ. V shed 4 bases and J shed 4 bases, with 14 bases lying between them. The CDR3 DNA reads TGCGCCAGCAGCCTAAACCTACAGAGCTATGGCTACACCTTC. Amino acids: CASSLNLQSYGYTF.

The rearrangement joins TRBV12-3 or TRBV12-4 to TRBJ2-5; D not certain. The V gene lost 2 bases and the J gene lost 5 bases, with 12 bases spanning the gap. This CDR3 contains 14 residues. The CDR3, as DNA: TGTGCCAGCAGTTTAAGGACCCCCGACGAGACCCAGTACTTC. It yields the protein CASSLRTPDETQYF.

This clonotype has a handful of counts. J is TRBJ2-5 and V is TRBV14; the D gene is possibly TRBD2 (5 bases). The length of the CDR3 is 16 residues. Germline V gives CDR1 SGHDN, CDR2 FVKESK. V was clipped by 0 bases and J by 6 bases, with 17 bases between them. Here the CDR3 DNA reads TGTGCCAGCAGCCAAGAACCGGGGATACGCAAGAAGACCCAGTACTTC. Amino acid sequence: CASSQEPGIRKKTQYF. The whole variable domain, filled in from reference TRBV14 and TRBJ2-5, reads EAGVTQFPSHSVIEKGQTVTLRCDPISGHDNLYWYRRVMGKEIKFLLHFVKESKQDESGMPNNRFLAERTGGTYSTLKVQPAELEDSGVYFCASSQEPGIRKKTQYFGPGTRLLVL.

The chain combines TRBV6-1 with TRBJ1-1; no clear D. Germline values: CDR1 MNHNS, CDR2 SASEGT. The CDR3 is 14 residues long. V lost 6 bases, J lost 1 base, and 12 bases lay in between. The CDR3 nucleotides read TGTGCCAGCAGCTCGCCGAGCCCGAACACTGAAGCTTTCTTT. Translated, it gives CASSSPSPNTEAFF.

The rearrangement joins TRBV20-1 to TRBJ1-1; TRBD1 matches 8 bases. V dropped 3 bases and J dropped 8; count of bases not matched to a gene: 11. Germline V CDR1 and CDR2: DFQATT, SNEGSKA (reference sequence). CDR3 length: 14 amino acids. The CDR3 region has the DNA TGCAGTGCTAGCCCTTGGACAGGGAATGGCGAAGCTTTCTTT. Protein: CSASPWTGNGEAFF.

Ten or more counts support this clonotype. The chain employs TRBV7-9 and TRBJ1-1, with D uncertain. The CDR3 spans 14 residues. The germline gives CDR1 SEHNR, CDR2 FQNEAQ (reference sequence). Trimming stripped 6 bases from V and 4 bases from J, with 15 bases between. The CDR3 here is CASRRTLLSTEAFF. CDR3 bases: TGTGCCAGCAGACGAACACTTCTCTCCACTGAAGCTTTCTTT. The full variable domain, with the rest looked up from reference TRBV7-9 and TRBJ1-1, is DTGVSQNPRHKITKRGQNVTFRCDPISEHNRLYWYRQTLGQGPEFLTYFQNEAQLEKSRLLSDRFSAERPKGSFSTLEIQRTEQGDSAMYLCASRRTLLSTEAFFGQGTRLTVV.

This clonotype came up a few times. This rearrangement joins TRBV7-9 to TRBJ1-1; D is unclear. CDR1 and CDR2 from the germline V gene are SEHNR and FQNEAQ (reference sequence). The V and J ends lost 3 bases and 7 bases respectively, with 12 bases between them. This CDR3 spans 13 amino acids. In DNA, the CDR3 is TGTGCCAGCAGCTTCTGGTCCGGACTTGAAGCTTTCTTT. It yields the protein CASSFWSGLEAFF.

This clonotype was counted at least ten times. The CDR3 coding sequence is TGTGCCAGCAGCTATTCGCGGACCTACGAGCAGTACTTC. Protein sequence: CASSYSRTYEQYF. The chain recombines TRBV7-2 with TRBJ2-7; D unresolved. Germline CDR1 SGHTA, CDR2 FQGNSA. Deletions cut 4 bases from V and 2 bases from J, with 9 bases between. CDR3 length: 13 residues.

This clonotype appeared once. The chain combines TRBV2 with TRBJ2-2, with D perhaps matching TRBD2 (5 bases). The germline V gene has CDR1 SNHLY and CDR2 FYNNEI. V was trimmed by 9 bases and J by 4 bases, leaving 27 bases between them. This CDR3 is built from 18 residues. CDR3 DNA sequence: TGTGCCAGACAATTGCAAACGGGATTCACCGTGGGCACCGGGGAGCTGTTTTTT. Translating gives CARQLQTGFTVGTGELFF.